This T cell receptor beta chain was obtained from a study of cytomegalovirus exposure and HLA in healthy donors. The PCR had 60 Vbeta and 13 Jbeta primers. Sequencing used immunoSEQ multiplex PCR; TCRdb keeps in-frame clones, though not all of them. The sample records 65,000 or so clones, approximately 77% being singletons. Germline CDR1 reads LNHDA; CDR2 reads SQIVND (reference sequence). This CDR3 region has 13 residues. The V and J ends lost 8 bases and 3 bases respectively, with 14 bases between them. Broader study findings: In a later analysis, at a false discovery rate of 0.05, some 15,000 TCR beta sequences were associated with HLA alleles.

Details on this clone: Its cognate antigen is unknown.

The source is a woman aged 35 to 49 in good health and CMV-seropositive. The sequencing sample was made of PBMCs. V gene TRBV19 combines with J gene TRBJ2-7; possible D gene TRBD1, 6 bases. The CDR3 reads CASGMRGSYEQYF. In DNA form, the CDR3 reads TGTGCCAGTGGGATGAGGGGGAGCTACGAGCAGTACTTC.